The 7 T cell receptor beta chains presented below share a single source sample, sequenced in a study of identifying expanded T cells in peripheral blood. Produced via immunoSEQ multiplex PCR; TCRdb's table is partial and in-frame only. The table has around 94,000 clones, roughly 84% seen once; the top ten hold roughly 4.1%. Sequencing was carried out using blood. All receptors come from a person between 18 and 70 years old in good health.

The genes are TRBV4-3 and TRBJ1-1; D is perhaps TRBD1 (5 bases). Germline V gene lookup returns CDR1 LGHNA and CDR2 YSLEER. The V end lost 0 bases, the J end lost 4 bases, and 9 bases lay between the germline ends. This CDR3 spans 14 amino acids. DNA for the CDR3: TGCGCCAGCAGCCAAGATCAGGGTTTCACTGAAGCTTTCTTT. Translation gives CASSQDQGFTEAFF.

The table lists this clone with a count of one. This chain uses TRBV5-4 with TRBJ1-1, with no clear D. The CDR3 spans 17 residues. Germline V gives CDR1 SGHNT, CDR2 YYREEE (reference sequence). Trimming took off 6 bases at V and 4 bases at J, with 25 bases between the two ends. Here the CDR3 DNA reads TGTGCCAGCACCTCTGGCGGTACCTATTGGGAGGGCACTGAAGCTTTCTTT. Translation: CASTSGGTYWEGTEAFF. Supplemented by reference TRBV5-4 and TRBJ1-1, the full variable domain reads ETGVTQSPTHLIKTRGQQVTLRCSSQSGHNTVSWYQQALGQGPQFIFQYYREEENGRGNFPPRFSGLQFPNYSSELNVNALELDDSALYLCASTSGGTYWEGTEAFFGQGTRLTVV.

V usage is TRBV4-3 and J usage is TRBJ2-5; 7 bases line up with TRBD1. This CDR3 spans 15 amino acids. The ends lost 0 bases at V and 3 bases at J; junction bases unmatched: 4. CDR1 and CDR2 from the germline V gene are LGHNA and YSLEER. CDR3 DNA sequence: TGCGCCAGCAGCCAAGATTGGGGGACAGAAGAGACCCAGTACTTC. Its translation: CASSQDWGTEETQYF.

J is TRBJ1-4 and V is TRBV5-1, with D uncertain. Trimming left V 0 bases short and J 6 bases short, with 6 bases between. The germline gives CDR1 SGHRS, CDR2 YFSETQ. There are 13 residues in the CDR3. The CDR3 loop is CASSLGGDEKLFF. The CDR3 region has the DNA TGCGCCAGCAGCTTGGGGGGAGATGAAAAACTGTTTTTT.

As DNA, the CDR3 is TGCGCCAGCAGCTTTCAGGGGACCGGGGAGCTGTTTTTT. Amino acids: CASSFQGTGELFF. The rearrangement uses TRBV5-1 and TRBJ2-2; TRBD1 might be the D (6 bases). The CDR3 has 13 residues. Germline V CDR1 and CDR2: SGHRS, YFSETQ. V gave up 2 bases and J gave up 5 bases, with 7 bases separating them.

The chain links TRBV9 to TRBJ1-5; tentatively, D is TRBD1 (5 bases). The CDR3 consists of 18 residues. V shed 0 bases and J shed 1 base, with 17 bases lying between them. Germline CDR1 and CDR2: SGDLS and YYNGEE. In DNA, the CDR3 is TGTGCCAGCAGCGTAGTTCTGGGGGGTGGGAGCAGCAATCAGCCCCAGCATTTT. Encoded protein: CASSVVLGGGSSNQPQHF.

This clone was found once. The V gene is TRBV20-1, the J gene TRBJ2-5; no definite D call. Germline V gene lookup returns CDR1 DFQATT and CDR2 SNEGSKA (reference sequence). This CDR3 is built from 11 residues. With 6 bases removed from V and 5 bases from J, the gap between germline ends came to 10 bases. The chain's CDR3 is CSAQSGETQYF. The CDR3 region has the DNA TGCAGTGCCCAATCTGGGGAGACCCAGTACTTC.